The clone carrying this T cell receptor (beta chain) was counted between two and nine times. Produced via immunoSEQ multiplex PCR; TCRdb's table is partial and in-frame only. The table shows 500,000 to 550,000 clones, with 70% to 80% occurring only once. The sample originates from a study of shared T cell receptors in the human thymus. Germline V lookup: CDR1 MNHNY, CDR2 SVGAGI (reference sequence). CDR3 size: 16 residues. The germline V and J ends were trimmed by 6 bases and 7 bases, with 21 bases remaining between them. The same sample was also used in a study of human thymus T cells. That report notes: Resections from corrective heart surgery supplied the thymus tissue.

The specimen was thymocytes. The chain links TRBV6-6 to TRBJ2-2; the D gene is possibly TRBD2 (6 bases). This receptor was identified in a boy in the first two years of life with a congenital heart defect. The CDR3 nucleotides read TGTGCCAGCAGCCCTCCCCCGGGAGATGAGGACGGGGAGCTGTTTTTT. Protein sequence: CASSPPPGDEDGELFF.